This T cell receptor (beta chain) was recorded in a study of T cells expressing NK-cell markers. Following a re-call of the 5' RACE reads, TCRdb has one entry per CDR3 protein and lacks DNA. The sample table includes roughly 450,000 distinct CDR3 sequences. The CDR3 covers 17 residues. Germline values: CDR1 LNHNV, CDR2 YYDKDF (reference sequence). The rearrangement uses TRBV15 and TRBJ1-5; TCRdb's D call, TRBD1, is unchecked because there is no DNA. The sequenced material came from blood T cells: a sorted CD56 or NKG2C T cell subset, CD4+ or CD8+ T cells, or bulk PBMC T cells (not recorded which). This sequence originates from a woman in her fifties or sixties in good health. The CDR3 here is CATSRSPPGQSNQPQHF.